The clone carrying this TCR beta chain showed up just a few times. Its antigen remains unidentified. The protocol attached unique molecular identifiers to individual cDNA molecules. Each CDR3 protein is one row after TCRdb ran MiXCR on the 5' RACE reads. The sample holds 57,000 or so distinct CDR3 sequences, roughly 12% seen once. This entry comes from a study of early T cells in non-severe SARS-CoV-2 infection. Study information: Whole-blood bulk RNA, unsorted, was sequenced, and chains were unpaired.

CDR3 length: 14 residues. CDR1 is SGHNT, CDR2 YYREEE, per germline (reference sequence). The V end lost 4 bases, the J end lost 2 bases, and 12 bases lay between the germline ends. Study-level points and caveats: VDJdb matching skewed toward anti-spike CD8 responses, missing private and CD4 specificities.

Material: whole blood. The sequence was obtained from an adult who was a healthcare worker with PCR-confirmed SARS-CoV-2 infection or an uninfected control (not recorded which). The chain uses TRBV5-4 and TRBJ2-5; perhaps TRBD1 as D (6 bases). This CDR3 is CASSGGQIQETQYF. Written as DNA, the CDR3 is TGTGCCAGCAGCGGTGGACAGATTCAAGAGACCCAGTACTTC. The full variable domain, rest sourced from reference TRBV5-4 and TRBJ2-5, is ETGVTQSPTHLIKTRGQQVTLRCSSQSGHNTVSWYQQALGQGPQFIFQYYREEENGRGNFPPRFSGLQFPNYSSELNVNALELDDSALYLCASSGGQIQETQYFGPGTRLLVL.